The source of this TCR beta chain is a study of shared clonotypes between healthy human individuals. Overall study findings and caveats: Sampling included only blood; tissue repertoires likely differ. Some naive CD4 clonotypes, around 5%, turned up in common across a handful of donors.

Naive CD8 cells were CD45RO-negative, positively selected for CCR7, excluding terminally differentiated effector memory CD45RA+ cells. The CDR3 sequence is 12 residues long. V was cut by 4 bases and J by 6 bases, with 9 bases left in between. The germline V gene encodes CDR1 SGHNT and CDR2 YYREEE (reference sequence). As to this clone: Antigen: not known.

Sequencing was performed with immunoSEQ multiplex PCR; in TCRdb, only in-frame clones are kept and a portion is missing. The data contain approximately 2,200,000 clones, 93% of them singletons. The V and J genes are TRBV5-4 and TRBJ2-3; D gene uncertain. The sequencing sample was made of naive CD8+ T cells from PBMCs. The sequence came from a young man in good health. Some clones in this sample may be carry-over from other donors' samples. The DNA of the CDR3 is TGTGCCAGCAGCATCAAGGCTGATACGCAGTATTTT. Translation: CASSIKADTQYF.